This T cell receptor (beta chain) was captured by sequencing in a study of shared clonotypes between healthy human individuals. In the study overall: Aged between 18 and 49, the donors were a couple of women and a few men. Used for every donor were three CD4 naive, three CD4 memory, two CD8 naive and one CD8 memory plate.

Some clones are missing from TCRdb's copy, which holds only in-frame ones; the method was immunoSEQ multiplex PCR. Of over a million clones listed, roughly 96% are singletons. Study-wide points: Among donors, the sharing of clonotypes was expected to be influenced by sequencing depth.

There are 12 residues in the CDR3. V was pared by 8 bases and J by 4 bases, with 5 bases of the junction left unmatched. Germline loops: CDR1 ENHRY, CDR2 SYGVKD. A word on this clone: Its antigen remains unidentified.

The sequence was collected from a man aged 25 to 40 in good health. The sequenced sample consisted of naive CD4+ T cells sorted from blood. Subset meaning: CD45RA+ positively selected. The V call is TRBV10-3, the J call TRBJ2-7; 7 bases fit TRBD1. CDR3 in DNA: TGTGCCATCCGGGACAGAGTATACGAGCAGTACTTC. Translating gives CAIRDRVYEQYF.